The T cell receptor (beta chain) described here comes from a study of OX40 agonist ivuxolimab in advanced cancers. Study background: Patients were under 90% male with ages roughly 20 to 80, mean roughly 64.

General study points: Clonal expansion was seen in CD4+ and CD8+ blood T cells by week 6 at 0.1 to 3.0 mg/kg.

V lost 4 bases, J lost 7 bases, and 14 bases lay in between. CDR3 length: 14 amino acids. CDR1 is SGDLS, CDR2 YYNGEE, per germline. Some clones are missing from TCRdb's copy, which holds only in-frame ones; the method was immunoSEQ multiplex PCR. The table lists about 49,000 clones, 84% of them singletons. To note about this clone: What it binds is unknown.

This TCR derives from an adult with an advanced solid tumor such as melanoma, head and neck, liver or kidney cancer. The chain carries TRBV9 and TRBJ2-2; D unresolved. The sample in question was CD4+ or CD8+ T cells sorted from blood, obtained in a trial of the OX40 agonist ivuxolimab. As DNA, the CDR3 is TGTGCCAGCAGCCCACGGCCAGGTCTCGGGGAGCTGTTTTTT. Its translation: CASSPRPGLGELFF.